Shown below are 7 T cell receptor beta chains from a single sample sequenced in a study of shared clonotypes between healthy human individuals. The data were produced by immunoSEQ multiplex PCR, yet TCRdb's version contains in-frame clones alone and is incomplete. The repertoire consists of about 640,000 clones, with around 72% occurring once and the leading ten covering roughly 1.8%. Sequenced input: memory CD4+ T cells sorted from blood. The sample's subset: CD45RA-negative fraction. Receptors were obtained from a woman in her twenties or thirties in good health.

The chain joins TRBV9 to TRBJ2-7, with 11 positions matching TRBD2. After removal of 2 bases from V and 6 bases from J, the junction contained 4 bases not matched to a gene. This CDR3 contains 14 residues. Looked up from germline, CDR1 is SGDLS and CDR2 is YYNGEE. In DNA form, the CDR3 reads TGTGCCAGCAGCGTTCAGCTAGCGGGAGGCGAGCAGTACTTC. It is translated as CASSVQLAGGEQYF.

The rearrangement joins TRBV7-9 to TRBJ2-7; 10 nucleotides align to TRBD2. Germline assignment: CDR1 SEHNR and CDR2 FQNEAQ (reference sequence). There are 17 residues in the CDR3. The V segment lost 2 bases and the J segment 3 bases; nucleotides outside the gene matches: 10. This chain's CDR3 is CASSLKLRASGSYEQYF. Written as DNA, the CDR3 is TGTGCCAGCAGCTTAAAACTGAGGGCTAGCGGGAGCTACGAGCAGTACTTC.

This sequence joins TRBV18 and TRBJ1-5; the D gene is possibly TRBD1 (5 bases). V gave up 5 bases and J gave up 0 bases, with 11 bases separating them. In germline, CDR1 is KGHSH, CDR2 LQKENI. The CDR3 loop spans 15 amino acids. CDR3 residues: CASSTTEDSNQPQHF. As DNA, the CDR3 is TGTGCCAGCTCAACGACAGAAGATAGCAATCAGCCCCAGCATTTT.

In its sample, this clone was seen many times. The rearrangement joins TRBV12-5 to TRBJ1-1; a possible D gene is TRBD1 (6 bases). V lost 4 bases and J 9 bases, leaving 12 bases between the germline ends. Germline-derived CDR1 and CDR2 are LGHNT and FRNRAP. The CDR3 is 12 amino acids. CDR3 sequence reads: CASGWEGGKAFF. CDR3 coding DNA: TGTGCTAGTGGTTGGGAGGGGGGTAAAGCTTTCTTT.

The chain has TRBV28 and TRBJ2-7, with unresolved D. Germline V lookup: CDR1 MDHEN, CDR2 SYDVKM. The V end was cut by 6 bases, the J end by 5 bases, with 11 bases between. The CDR3 is made up of 12 amino acids. The CDR3 bases are TGTGCCAGCAGCCAAATCCTCCACGAGCAGTACTTC. As protein: CASSQILHEQYF. Combining the CDR3 with reference TRBV28 and TRBJ2-7 gives the whole variable domain DVKVTQSSRYLVKRTGEKVFLECVQDMDHENMFWYRQDPGLGLRLIYFSYDVKMKEKGDIPEGYSVSREKKERFSLILESASTNQTSMYLCASSQILHEQYFGPGTRLTVT.

The chain links TRBV28 to TRBJ1-2; a possible D gene is TRBD1 (6 bases). The V end lost 5 bases, the J end lost 8 bases, and 21 bases lay between the germline ends. The CDR3 contains 15 residues. Looked up from germline, CDR1 is MDHEN and CDR2 is SYDVKM. For the CDR3, the DNA is TGTGCCAGCAGTCCCCGGTGGAGGGGGGGTGACGGCTACACCTTC. This sequence encodes CASSPRWRGGDGYTF.

The chain combines TRBV29-1 with TRBJ1-3; a weak D match, TRBD1 (5 bases). CDR1 SQVTM and CDR2 ANQGSEA come from the germline V gene. The CDR3 covers 14 residues. The germline V and J ends were trimmed by 6 bases and 0 bases, with 12 bases remaining between them. The CDR3 DNA is TGCAGCGTGGGGGACGCCGGCTCTGGAAACACCATATATTTT. Encoded protein: CSVGDAGSGNTIYF.